A single sample is the source of the 14 T cell receptor beta chains below, sequenced in a study of CD8 T cells in ankylosing spondylitis (dated by TCRdb to about 2017). Libraries were prepared through 5' RACE. Sequenced on an Illumina HiSeq 2500. The public reads were reanalyzed by TCRdb: fastp trimming at Q25, MiXCR alignment, in-frame beta chains only. Each entry is one CDR3 protein sequence, shown with its most common DNA and genes. The sample table lists around 340,000 distinct CDR3 sequences, 20% to 25% of them with a count of one. The ten largest clones capture around 13% of the sample. Source material: blood, either unsorted or a sorted T cell fraction (not recorded which). These receptors all come from a male donor with ankylosing spondylitis or in good health (not recorded which).

The chain couples TRBV25-1 to TRBJ2-2, with D unclear. V was pared by 3 bases and J by 0 bases, with 5 bases between. The CDR3 has 14 residues. Germline assignment: CDR1 MGHDK and CDR2 SYGVNS. The CDR3 coding sequence is TGTGCCAGCAGTGACGTCCCGAACACCGGGGAGCTGTTTTTT. This gives the protein CASSDVPNTGELFF.

This rearrangement joins TRBV28 to TRBJ2-2; 7 bases map to TRBD1. Per germline, CDR1 MDHEN and CDR2 SYDVKM. This CDR3 has 16 residues. V was clipped by 2 bases and J by 7 bases; unmatched bases: 10. The CDR3 sequence: CASSLKEQGQHGELFF. The CDR3 nucleotides read TGTGCCAGCAGTTTAAAGGAACAGGGGCAACACGGGGAGCTGTTTTTT.

This clonotype was counted only a few times. The genes are TRBV20-1 and TRBJ2-3, with D tentatively TRBD1 (6 bases). V was trimmed by 0 bases and J by 2 bases, leaving 12 bases between them. Germline V gene lookup returns CDR1 DFQATT and CDR2 SNEGSKA (reference sequence). The CDR3 spans 15 residues. The CDR3 nucleotides read TGCAGTGCTAGAGATGTGGGACAAAACACAGATACGCAGTATTTT. Translated: CSARDVGQNTDTQYF.

V gene TRBV20-1 combines with J gene TRBJ1-5; TRBD1 aligns across 7 bases. Losses at the gene ends were 0 bases for V and 7 bases for J; bases not matched to a gene: 6. The CDR3 contains 14 residues. Germline CDR1 reads DFQATT; CDR2 reads SNEGSKA (reference sequence). Written as DNA, the CDR3 is TGCAGTGCTAGAGATTCCGACAGGGAACAGCCCCAGCATTTT. It codes for CSARDSDREQPQHF.

This clonotype was counted only a few times. This chain joins TRBV7-3 and TRBJ2-2; a possible D gene is TRBD1 (6 bases). Deletions cut 4 bases from V and 3 bases from J, with 12 bases between. Germline-derived CDR1 and CDR2 are SGHTA and FQGTGA. CDR3 size: 15 residues. As DNA, the CDR3 is TGTGCCAGCAGCTCTACAGGGTCCGACACCGGGGAGCTGTTTTTT. Amino acids: CASSSTGSDTGELFF.

The CDR3 region is CASSQGLAGNNEQFF. The CDR3 nucleotides are TGTGCCAGCAGCCAGGGACTAGCGGGGAACAATGAGCAGTTCTTC. This chain links TRBV3-1 with TRBJ2-1; TRBD2 matches at 13 bases. The CDR3 length is 15 residues. The junction had 1 base not matched to a gene; V was cut back by 3 bases and J by 5 bases. Per germline, CDR1 LGHDT and CDR2 YNNKEL (reference sequence).

Only one count was recorded for this clonotype. V and J are TRBV10-3 and TRBJ2-2, with D possibly matching TRBD2 (6 bases). There are 16 residues in the CDR3. V lost 5 bases to trimming and J lost 2 bases, with 15 bases between them. The germline V gene has CDR1 ENHRY and CDR2 SYGVKD. CDR3 nucleotides: TGTGCCATCAGTTCTTTTGGAGGGCGAAACACCGGGGAGCTGTTTTTT. It encodes CAISSFGGRNTGELFF.

This clonotype was seen a few times. At one of its ends the junction is not consistent with the germline gene, which may arise from a read error. The rearrangement joins TRBV13 to TRBJ2-1, with a possible D match to TRBD1 (5 bases). The V gene's germline CDR1 is PRHDT and CDR2 FYEKMQ (reference sequence). The length of the CDR3 is 18 residues. The DNA of the CDR3 is TGTGCCAGCACCTTAAAATCATGGGCAGGGCAAAAGGATGTAGGGCAGTTCTTC. Protein: CASTLKSWAGQKDVGQFF.

The rearrangement links TRBV5-5 to TRBJ2-7, with TRBD1 matching 9 bases. V lost 3 bases and J lost 5; bases outside the gene matches: 9. CDR3 size: 15 residues. The germline gives CDR1 SGHKS, CDR2 YYEKEE (reference sequence). The CDR3 region is CASSSEPGQGDEQYF. CDR3 nucleotides: TGTGCCAGCAGCTCGGAACCGGGACAGGGCGACGAGCAGTACTTC.

The V call is TRBV7-3, the J call TRBJ2-1; D not resolved. Trimming removed 3 bases at V and 6 bases at J, with 9 bases between. Germline V lookup: CDR1 SGHTA, CDR2 FQGTGA. CDR3 length: 13 amino acids. The CDR3 reads CASSLDQLNEQFF. In DNA, the CDR3 is TGTGCCAGCAGCTTGGATCAGCTCAATGAGCAGTTCTTC.

This clonotype occurred many times. The rearrangement links TRBV27 to TRBJ2-7; TRBD1 is a possible D gene (6 bases). V was clipped by 6 bases and J by 3 bases, with 12 bases between them. Germline V lookup: CDR1 MNHEY, CDR2 SMNVEV (reference sequence). The CDR3 has 13 residues. The DNA for the CDR3 is TGTGCCAGCAGCTTCGGACAGAACTACGAGCAGTACTTC. Its translation is CASSFGQNYEQYF.

The genes are TRBV12-3 or TRBV12-4 and TRBJ2-2; 7 bases match TRBD1. The CDR3 extends over 14 amino acids. J gave up 3 bases and V 6 bases, and 4 bases lay outside the gene matches. The CDR3 DNA sequence: TGTGCCAGCAGAACCGGGACAGACACCGGGGAGCTGTTTTTT. Translating it yields CASRTGTDTGELFF.

The chain joins TRBV7-8 to TRBJ2-2; D unclear. The CDR3 loop spans 16 amino acids. CDR1 is SGHVS, CDR2 FQNEAQ, per germline. With 4 bases removed from V and 1 base from J, the gap between germline ends came to 13 bases. This CDR3 is CASSSIHPGNTGELFF. The CDR3 nucleotides read TGTGCCAGCAGCTCCATCCATCCAGGGAACACCGGGGAGCTGTTTTTT.

The V and J genes are TRBV27 and TRBJ2-7; 9 bases fit TRBD2. J lost 4 bases, V lost 3 bases, and 10 bases had no gene match. The germline V gene has CDR1 MNHEY and CDR2 SMNVEV (reference sequence). The CDR3 has 16 residues. For the CDR3, the DNA is TGTGCCAGCAGTTTGACGGGCGGGGGGGCCTTTTACGAGCAGTACTTC. As protein: CASSLTGGGAFYEQYF.